The clone carrying this TCR beta chain has only a few counts. Extracted RNA was reverse transcribed, and the resulting cDNA served as sequencing template. Some clones are missing from TCRdb's copy, which holds only in-frame ones; the method was immunoSEQ multiplex PCR. Among about 88,000 clones listed, roughly 45% were seen once. This CDR3 has 14 amino acids. The V gene's germline CDR1 is MDHEN and CDR2 SYDVKM. Trimming left V 1 base short and J 6 bases short, with 10 bases between. The data originate from a study of CD8+ T cells in alopecia areata. Study-level background: Tofacitinib was taken orally by treated patients, and the dose was 5 to 10 mg twice daily. Patients remained on tofacitinib for 6 to 18 months and then went 6 months without it.

The sample's treatment: oral pan-JAK inhibitor, 5-10 mg twice daily. Peripheral blood and lesional scalp punch biopsies came from alopecia areata patients. Material: CD8+ T cells sorted from blood, obtained at week 24, from a patient treated with tofacitinib. This receptor was obtained from a human donor with alopecia areata. V usage is TRBV28 and J usage is TRBJ2-1, with TRBD1 as a possible D gene (5 bases). The CDR3 DNA is TGTGCCAGCAGTTTATTAGGCAGGGTCAATGAGCAGTTCTTC. It yields the protein CASSLLGRVNEQFF. Full variable domain (outside the CDR3, taken from reference TRBV28 and TRBJ2-1): DVKVTQSSRYLVKRTGEKVFLECVQDMDHENMFWYRQDPGLGLRLIYFSYDVKMKEKGDIPEGYSVSREKKERFSLILESASTNQTSMYLCASSLLGRVNEQFFGPGTRLTVL.